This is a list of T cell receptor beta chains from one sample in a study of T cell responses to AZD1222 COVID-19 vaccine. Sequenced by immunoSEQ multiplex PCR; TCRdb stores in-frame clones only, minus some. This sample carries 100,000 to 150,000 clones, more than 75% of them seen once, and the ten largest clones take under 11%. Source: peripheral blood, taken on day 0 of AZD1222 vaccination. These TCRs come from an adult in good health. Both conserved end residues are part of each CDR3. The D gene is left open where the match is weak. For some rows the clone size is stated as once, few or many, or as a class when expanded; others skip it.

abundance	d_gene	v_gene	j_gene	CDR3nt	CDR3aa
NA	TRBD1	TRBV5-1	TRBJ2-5	TGCGCCAGCAGCTTGGCACAGGGGGCTCGAGAGACCCAGTACTTC	CASSLAQGARETQYF
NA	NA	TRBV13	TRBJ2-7	TGTGCCAGCAGCTTGTCAGGGTACTTCTACGAGCAGTACTTC	CASSLSGYFYEQYF
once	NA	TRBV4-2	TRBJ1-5	TGTGCCAGCAGCCAAGATTCAGGGAATGATCAGCCCCAGCATTTT	CASSQDSGNDQPQHF
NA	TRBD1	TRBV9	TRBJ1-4	TGTGCCAGCAGCGTTGCGACAGGGACTAATGAAAAACTGTTTTTT	CASSVATGTNEKLFF
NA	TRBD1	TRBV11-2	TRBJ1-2	TGTGCCAGCAGCTCCGTAATCCCGACAGGGAACTATGGCTACACCTTC	CASSSVIPTGNYGYTF
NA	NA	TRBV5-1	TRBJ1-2	TGCGCCAGCAGCTTGGGTCGGGATGGCTACACCTTC	CASSLGRDGYTF
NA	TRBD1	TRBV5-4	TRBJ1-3	TGTGCCAGCAGTCTCCAGGGGGCGCCAGGAAACACCATATATTTT	CASSLQGAPGNTIYF
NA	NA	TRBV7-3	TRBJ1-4	TGTGCCAGCAGCCCCGGGCCCAGGGAAAAACTGTTTTTT	CASSPGPREKLFF
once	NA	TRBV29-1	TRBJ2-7	TGCAGCGCCGAAGGACAGAGCTCCTACGAGCAGTACTTC	CSAEGQSSYEQYF
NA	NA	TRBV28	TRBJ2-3	TGTGCCAGCAGTTTATACGGACCCGTGACAGATACGCAGTATTTT	CASSLYGPVTDTQYF